These 20 T cell receptor beta chains share one sample of origin, sequenced in a study of blood T cell repertoires in COVID-19. Produced via immunoSEQ multiplex PCR; TCRdb's table is partial and in-frame only. The sample contains about half a million clones, approximately 85% of which appear only once. The sample consisted of peripheral blood. The receptor source for this set is a human donor in a cohort sampled during active COVID-19.

The CDR3 is CASSYSGQGQETQYF. The DNA of the CDR3 is TGTGCCAGCAGTTACTCTGGACAGGGCCAAGAGACCCAGTACTTC. The rearrangement links TRBV6-6 to TRBJ2-5; TRBD1 agrees at 8 bases. The CDR3 extends over 15 amino acids. CDR1 MNHNY and CDR2 SVGAGI come from the germline V gene (reference sequence). The ends lost 0 bases at V and 1 base at J; junction bases unmatched: 1.

The chain recombines TRBV7-2 with TRBJ2-7; TRBD1 might be the D (6 bases). The germline V and J ends were trimmed by 3 bases and 2 bases, with 8 bases remaining between them. The CDR3 sequence is 13 residues long. Germline CDR1 reads SGHTA; CDR2 reads FQGNSA. The DNA for the CDR3 is TGTGCCAGCAGCTTCAGGGGAACCTACGAGCAGTACTTC. Amino acids: CASSFRGTYEQYF.

This clone was counted a single time. V is TRBV10-3 and J is TRBJ2-7; 9 bases map to TRBD2. This CDR3 contains 18 residues. Germline V CDR1 and CDR2: ENHRY, SYGVKD. The ends lost 6 bases at V and 3 bases at J; junction bases unmatched: 18. The CDR3 DNA follows: TGTGCCATCAGCCAGGAGGCAGCGGGAGGCAAGAAACGCTACGAGCAGTACTTC. Translated, it gives CAISQEAAGGKKRYEQYF.

The V call is TRBV28, the J call TRBJ2-1, with 9 bases aligning to TRBD2. V lost 5 bases, J lost 1 base, and 6 bases stayed unmatched. Per germline, CDR1 MDHEN and CDR2 SYDVKM. This CDR3 region has 16 residues. The CDR3 nucleotides read TGTGCCAGCAGTACAAGACTAGCGGATTCCTACAATGAGCAGTTCTTC. The encoded protein is CASSTRLADSYNEQFF. The full variable domain, completed using reference TRBV28 and TRBJ2-1, is DVKVTQSSRYLVKRTGEKVFLECVQDMDHENMFWYRQDPGLGLRLIYFSYDVKMKEKGDIPEGYSVSREKKERFSLILESASTNQTSMYLCASSTRLADSYNEQFFGPGTRLTVL.

The rearrangement uses TRBV30 and TRBJ1-6; D gene unclear. Germline CDR1 and CDR2: GTSNPN and SVGIG (reference sequence). V lost 1 base to trimming and J lost 9 bases, with 16 bases between them. The CDR3 is made up of 15 amino acids. Written as DNA, the CDR3 is TGTGCCTGGAGTGGGGCAGGCGCTGGTCTTTCACCCCTCCACTTT. This gives the protein CAWSGAGAGLSPLHF.

J is TRBJ1-2 and V is TRBV27; the D gene is possibly TRBD1 (6 bases). CDR3 length equals 15 residues. Trimming pared 3 bases from V and 0 bases from J, leaving 11 bases between. Germline loops: CDR1 MNHEY, CDR2 SMNVEV (reference sequence). CDR3 sequence (DNA): TGTGCCAGCAGTTTTATGACAGGAGCTAACTATGGCTACACCTTC. Translation gives CASSFMTGANYGYTF.

This rearrangement joins TRBV19 to TRBJ2-1; TRBD2 matches at 7 bases. Per germline, CDR1 LNHDA and CDR2 SQIVND (reference sequence). V lost 5 bases to trimming and J lost 9 bases; unmatched junction nucleotides: 16. CDR3 length: 16 amino acids. The CDR3 DNA is TGTGCCAGTAGTGGGGCCGAGGCGGGAGCCTTTCTTGAGCAGTTCTTC. It translates to CASSGAEAGAFLEQFF.

This chain joins TRBV6-5 and TRBJ2-7, with 12 positions matching TRBD1. The CDR3 covers 15 residues. V was pared by 1 base and J by 7 bases, with 5 bases of the junction left unmatched. Per germline, CDR1 MNHEY and CDR2 SVGAGI. The CDR3 spells CASSYWGQGAREQYF. For the CDR3, the DNA is TGTGCCAGCAGTTACTGGGGACAGGGGGCTCGAGAGCAGTACTTC.

The chain recombines TRBV6-5 with TRBJ2-1; 12 positions agree with TRBD2. The CDR3 consists of 15 residues. J lost 11 bases, V lost 2 bases, and 7 bases had no gene match. CDR1 and CDR2 (germline): MNHEY, SVGAGI. In DNA, the CDR3 is TGTGCCAGCAGTTACAGACTAGCGGGAGAATCGAAGCAGTTCTTC. It yields the protein CASSYRLAGESKQFF.

The chain links TRBV5-1 to TRBJ2-1, with D maybe TRBD2 (6 bases). The CDR3 has 16 residues. V was clipped by 0 bases and J by 5 bases, with 15 bases between them. From germline, CDR1 is SGHRS and CDR2 YFSETQ. CDR3 in amino acids: CASSLALGTGDNEQFF. As DNA, the CDR3 is TGCGCCAGCAGCTTGGCCCTGGGGACTGGGGACAATGAGCAGTTCTTC.

V usage is TRBV6-5 and J usage is TRBJ1-4; D perhaps matches TRBD1 (5 bases). The V and J ends lost 6 bases and 13 bases respectively, with 18 bases between them. From germline, CDR1 is MNHEY and CDR2 SVGAGI. The length of the CDR3 is 13 residues. The CDR3 spells CASRGVNDLGLFF. For the CDR3, the DNA is TGTGCCAGCAGAGGGGTGAACGATTTGGGACTGTTTTTT.

The chain couples TRBV3-1 (or the pseudogene TRBV3-2) to TRBJ2-3; weak D call: TRBD2 (5 bases). Germline V gene data show CDR1 as LGHDT and CDR2 as YNNKEL (reference sequence). V was cut by 2 bases and J by 3 bases, with 9 bases left in between. CDR3 length: 14 amino acids. The CDR3 DNA reads TGTGCCAGCAGCCAAAACCCGGGAACAGATACGCAGTATTTT. This encodes CASSQNPGTDTQYF.

The rearrangement links TRBV6-5 to TRBJ2-3; possible D gene TRBD1, 6 bases. Germline loops: CDR1 MNHEY, CDR2 SVGAGI. The CDR3 has 16 residues. V was trimmed by 1 base and J by 0 bases, leaving 11 bases between them. The CDR3 coding sequence is TGTGCCAGCAGTTACTGGGGACACTCGAGCACAGATACGCAGTATTTT. Residues: CASSYWGHSSTDTQYF.

The chain combines TRBV7-2 with TRBJ1-1, with D tentatively TRBD1 (6 bases). The V end lost 5 bases, the J end lost 0 bases, and 19 bases lay between the germline ends. The CDR3 extends over 17 amino acids. The germline CDR1 and CDR2 sequences are SGHTA and FQGNSA. The CDR3 sequence: CASSPRTVSGMNTEAFF. For the CDR3, the DNA is TGTGCCAGCAGCCCCCGGACAGTATCTGGGATGAACACTGAAGCTTTCTTT.

The chain joins TRBV29-1 to TRBJ2-3, with TRBD2 matching 8 bases. The V segment lost 4 bases and the J segment 5 bases; nucleotides outside the gene matches: 8. There are 14 residues in the CDR3. Germline lookup yields CDR1 SQVTM and CDR2 ANQGSEA. The CDR3, as DNA: TGCAGCGTTGTTCCCCGGCTAGCGGGAGATACGCAGTATTTT. Amino acids: CSVVPRLAGDTQYF.

The chain recombines TRBV2 with TRBJ1-2, with TRBD1 matching 12 bases. The CDR3 runs 15 residues. J lost 7 bases, V lost 3 bases, and 6 bases had no gene match. Germline lookup yields CDR1 SNHLY and CDR2 FYNNEI. The CDR3 reads CASSDPPGQGAGYTF. The CDR3 DNA sequence: TGTGCCAGCAGTGACCCTCCGGGACAGGGGGCTGGCTACACCTTC.

The chain has TRBV6-5 and TRBJ2-3, with 7 bases fitting TRBD2. Germline loops: CDR1 MNHEY, CDR2 SVGAGI. CDR3 length equals 15 residues. Trimming at V came to 10 bases and at J to 0 bases, leaving 10 bases not matched to a gene. CDR3 bases: TGTGCCACCACCCGGACTAGTTGGAGCACAGATACGCAGTATTTT. It translates to CATTRTSWSTDTQYF.

The CDR3 coding sequence is TGTGCCAGCAGCCCCGGGACTACCAAACCAGATACGCAGTATTTT. Protein: CASSPGTTKPDTQYF. V usage is TRBV6-6 and J usage is TRBJ2-3; 7 bases agree with TRBD2. Germline V lookup: CDR1 MNHNY, CDR2 SVGAGI (reference sequence). The CDR3 is 15 residues long. Trimming took 6 bases from V and 4 from J; bases not matched to a gene: 10.

The V and J genes are TRBV12-5 and TRBJ2-5, with a weak D call TRBD2 (5 bases). Per the germline V gene, CDR1 is LGHNT and CDR2 is FRNRAP. V was shortened by 7 bases and J by 5 bases, with 20 bases between the two germline ends. This CDR3 spans 15 amino acids. The CDR3 nucleotides are TGTGCTAGTGCCCCTCGAAACGGGATATCGGAGACCCAGTACTTC. Encoded protein: CASAPRNGISETQYF.

The chain employs TRBV30 and TRBJ2-2, with 7 positions matching TRBD2. V shed 3 bases, J shed 2 bases, and the junction held 3 bases outside the gene matches. Germline V gene data show CDR1 as GTSNPN and CDR2 as SVGIG (reference sequence). This CDR3 comprises 14 residues. The CDR3 here is CAWRGRVNTGELFF. As DNA, the CDR3 is TGTGCCTGGAGAGGGAGGGTAAACACCGGGGAGCTGTTTTTT.